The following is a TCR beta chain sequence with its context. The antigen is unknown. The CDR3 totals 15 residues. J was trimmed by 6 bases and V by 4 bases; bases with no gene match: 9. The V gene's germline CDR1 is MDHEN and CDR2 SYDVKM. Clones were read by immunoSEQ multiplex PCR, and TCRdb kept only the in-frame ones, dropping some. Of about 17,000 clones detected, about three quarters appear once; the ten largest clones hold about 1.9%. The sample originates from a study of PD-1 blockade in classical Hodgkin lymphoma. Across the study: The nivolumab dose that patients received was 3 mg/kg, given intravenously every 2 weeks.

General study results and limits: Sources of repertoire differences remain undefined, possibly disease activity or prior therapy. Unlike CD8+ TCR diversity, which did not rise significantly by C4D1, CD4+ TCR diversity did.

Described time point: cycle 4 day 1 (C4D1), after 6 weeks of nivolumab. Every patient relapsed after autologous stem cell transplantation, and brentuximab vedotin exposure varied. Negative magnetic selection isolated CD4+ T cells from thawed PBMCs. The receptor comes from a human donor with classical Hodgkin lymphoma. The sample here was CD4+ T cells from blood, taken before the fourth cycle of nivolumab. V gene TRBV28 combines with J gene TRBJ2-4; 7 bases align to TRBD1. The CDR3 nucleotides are TGTGCCAGCAGTTCAGGACAGGCCGGTAGAAACATTCAGTACTTC. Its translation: CASSSGQAGRNIQYF.